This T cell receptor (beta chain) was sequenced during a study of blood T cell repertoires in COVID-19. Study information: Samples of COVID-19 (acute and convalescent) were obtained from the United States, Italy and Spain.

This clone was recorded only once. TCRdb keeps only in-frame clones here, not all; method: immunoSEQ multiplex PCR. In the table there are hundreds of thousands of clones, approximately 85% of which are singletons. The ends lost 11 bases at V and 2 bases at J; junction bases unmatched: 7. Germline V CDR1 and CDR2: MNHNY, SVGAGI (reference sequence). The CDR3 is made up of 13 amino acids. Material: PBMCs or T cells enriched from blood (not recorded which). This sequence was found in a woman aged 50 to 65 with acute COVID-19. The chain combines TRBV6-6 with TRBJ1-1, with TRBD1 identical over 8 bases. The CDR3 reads CACGQGSNTEAFF. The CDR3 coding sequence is TGTGCCTGCGGACAGGGCAGCAACACTGAAGCTTTCTTT.